The 3 T cell receptor beta chains below were found in one sample sequenced in a study of T cell responses to AZD1222 COVID-19 vaccine. Sequenced by immunoSEQ multiplex PCR; TCRdb stores in-frame clones only, minus some. The table has tens of thousands of clones, 85% to 90% seen once. The sample was peripheral blood, taken 28 days after the second AZD1222 dose. The receptors derive from an adult who received the AZD1222 COVID-19 vaccine.

CDR3 nucleotides: TGTGCCAGCACCGAAGAACTAGCGGGGGGACACGAGCAGTACTTC. Translated: CASTEELAGGHEQYF. The chain employs TRBV2 and TRBJ2-7, with 12 bases lining up with TRBD2. The V and J ends lost 7 bases and 5 bases, in that order; junction bases with no gene match: 9. The germline CDR1 and CDR2 sequences are SNHLY and FYNNEI. This CDR3 spans 15 amino acids.

The rearrangement uses TRBV6-5 and TRBJ1-4; D perhaps matches TRBD1 (5 bases). This CDR3 comprises 14 residues. Per the germline V gene, CDR1 is MNHEY and CDR2 is SVGAGI. The V gene lost 8 bases and the J gene lost 6 bases, with 16 bases spanning the gap. The CDR3 sequence is CASAGTRRDEKLFF. The CDR3, as DNA: TGTGCCAGCGCCGGGACCCGACGGGATGAAAAACTGTTTTTT.

The V and J genes are TRBV6-5 and TRBJ1-1; 8 bases agree with TRBD1. This CDR3 spans 15 amino acids. Germline V gene data show CDR1 as MNHEY and CDR2 as SVGAGI. J gave up 1 base and V 2 bases, and 3 bases lay outside the gene matches. This CDR3 reads CASSYAGTGNTEAFF. CDR3 coding DNA: TGTGCCAGCAGTTACGCTGGGACAGGGAACACTGAAGCTTTCTTT.